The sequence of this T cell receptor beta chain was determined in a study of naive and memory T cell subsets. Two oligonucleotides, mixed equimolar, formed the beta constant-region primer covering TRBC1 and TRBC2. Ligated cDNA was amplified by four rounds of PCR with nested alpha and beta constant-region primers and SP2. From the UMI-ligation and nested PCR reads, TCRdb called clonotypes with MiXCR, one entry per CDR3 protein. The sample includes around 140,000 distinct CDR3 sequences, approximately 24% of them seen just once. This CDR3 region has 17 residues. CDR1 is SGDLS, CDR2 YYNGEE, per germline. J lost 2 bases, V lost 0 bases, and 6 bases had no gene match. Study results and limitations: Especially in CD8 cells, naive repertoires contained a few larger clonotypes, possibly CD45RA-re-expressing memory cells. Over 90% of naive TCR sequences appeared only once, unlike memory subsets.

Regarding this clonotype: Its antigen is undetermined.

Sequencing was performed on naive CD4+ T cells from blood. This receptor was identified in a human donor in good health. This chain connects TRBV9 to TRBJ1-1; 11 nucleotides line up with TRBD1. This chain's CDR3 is CASSVAIGQGANTEAFF. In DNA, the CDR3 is TGTGCCAGCAGCGTAGCTATTGGACAGGGGGCCAACACTGAAGCTTTCTTT. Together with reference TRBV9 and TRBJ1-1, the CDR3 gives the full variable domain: DSGVTQTPKHLITATGQRVTLRCSPRSGDLSVYWYQQSLDQGLQFLIQYYNGEERAKGNILERFSAQQFPDLHSELNLSSLELGDSALYFCASSVAIGQGANTEAFFGQGTRLTVV.